The sample holds a few counts of the clone carrying this TCR beta chain. The antigen is undetermined. After template switching added a universal primer site, the resulting cDNA carried unique molecular identifiers. A single record per CDR3 protein comes from TCRdb applying MiXCR to the 5' RACE reads. The repertoire holds roughly 690,000 distinct CDR3 sequences, with 6% to 6.5% as singletons. The CDR3 has 16 residues. Unmatched junction bases numbered 6, after V lost 5 bases and J lost 1 base. CDR1 and CDR2 from the germline V gene are MNHEY and SVGEGT. The record originates from a study of identical twins. Study-level results: Fewer insertions marked abundant cord blood beta clonotypes; young adult naive trended weakly, memory not at all. Those out-of-frame alpha sequences shared by twins showed an excess of low generation probability.

The sequenced sample consisted of naive T cells sorted from blood. The receptor was derived from a man aged 18 to 30 in good health. The chain recombines TRBV6-2 or TRBV6-3 with TRBJ2-7, with 12 bases matching TRBD2. The CDR3 bases are TGTGCCAGCAGTACACGGACTAGCGGGGCTTCCTACGAGCAGTACTTC. Encoded protein: CASSTRTSGASYEQYF.